This passage covers 31 T cell receptor beta chains from one sample sequenced in a study of breast tumors, draining lymph nodes, adjacent tissues listed by TCRdb under 2016. The library was built by means of multiplex PCR. The reads were generated on an Illumina HiSeq 2000. Through fastp at Q25 and MiXCR, TCRdb rebuilt clones from the public reads, retaining in-frame beta chains. One record per CDR3 amino acid sequence lists the most common genes and DNA. The sample includes some 140,000 distinct CDR3 sequences, with about a fifth observed a single time. The ten largest clonotypes hold under 3% of the sample. The axillary draining lymph nodes of breast cancer patients were the source of the lymph node samples. The source material was axillary lymph node tissue. These receptors were taken from a female donor with breast cancer. Some clones in this sample may be carry-over from other donors' samples.

Remarks on this clonotype: A read error may explain this, as a much larger clone is one base away. The chain employs TRBV20-1 and TRBJ2-5; no firm D call. CDR1 is DFQATT, CDR2 SNEGSKA, per germline (reference sequence). The CDR3 length is 12 residues. Trimming removed 7 bases at V and 5 bases at J, with 14 bases between. The CDR3 nucleotides read TGCAGTGTTAGGGAAACCCTGGAGACCCAGTACTTC. Protein: CSVRETLETQYF.

As regards this clonotype: A much larger clone differs by one base, so this may be a read error. This sequence joins TRBV14 and TRBJ2-7; 7 nucleotides align to TRBD1. This CDR3 spans 14 amino acids. Germline-derived CDR1 and CDR2 are SGHDN and FVKESK. V shed 5 bases, J shed 4 bases, and the junction held 8 bases outside the gene matches. The CDR3 coding sequence is TGTGCCAGCAGCGCAACAGGGGACAGATACGAGCAGTACTTC. Its translation is CASSATGDRYEQYF. Based on the CDR3 plus reference TRBV14 and TRBJ2-7, the full variable domain is EAGVTQFPSHSVIEKGQTVTLRCDPISGHDNLYWYRRVMGKEIKFLLHFVKESKQDESGMPNNRFLAERTGGTYSTLKVQPAELEDSGVYFCASSATGDRYEQYFGPGTRLTVT.

This clonotype appeared many times. This chain links TRBV2 with TRBJ2-5; 9 positions agree with TRBD1. The germline gives CDR1 SNHLY, CDR2 FYNNEI. The CDR3 covers 15 residues. Trimming at V came to 6 bases and at J to 5 bases, leaving 10 bases not matched to a gene. CDR3 amino acids: CASRENTGGAETQYF. Written as DNA, the CDR3 is TGTGCCAGCAGGGAAAACACAGGGGGCGCCGAGACCCAGTACTTC. Full variable domain (remainder filled in from reference TRBV2 and TRBJ2-5): EPEVTQTPSHQVTQMGQEVILRCVPISNHLYFYWYRQILGQKVEFLVSFYNNEISEKSEIFDDQFSVERPDGSNFTLKIRSTKLEDSAMYFCASRENTGGAETQYFGPGTRLLVL.

This clonotype turned up a few times. A much larger clone lies a single base off, so this may be a read error. The chain employs TRBV20-1 and TRBJ2-1; TRBD1 might be the D (6 bases). This CDR3 is built from 13 residues. The germline V and J ends were trimmed by 5 bases and 10 bases, with 18 bases remaining between them. Per germline, CDR1 DFQATT and CDR2 SNEGSKA (reference sequence). The chain's CDR3 is CSAVFSQGWEQFF. The CDR3 DNA reads as TGCAGTGCTGTCTTCTCACAGGGCTGGGAGCAGTTCTTC.

The CDR3 loop reads CASSLIVGSEQYV. The CDR3 region has the DNA TGTGCCAGCAGCTTGATTGTGGGGTCCGAGCAGTACGTC. This chain connects TRBV5-8 to TRBJ2-7, with D uncertain. There are 13 residues in the CDR3. V gave up 1 base and J gave up 6 bases, with 11 bases separating them. Per the germline V gene, CDR1 is SGHTS and CDR2 is YDEGEE.

Ten or more counts support this clonotype. The chain has TRBV19 and TRBJ2-2; D is perhaps TRBD1 or TRBD2 (5 bases each). This CDR3 is 16 amino acids long. V was pared by 7 bases and J by 3 bases, with 18 bases between. Germline loops: CDR1 LNHDA, CDR2 SQIVND (reference sequence). The DNA for the CDR3 is TGTGCCAGTATCTCCAGGGCGGTGGGACACACCGGGGAGCTGTTTTTT. This codes for CASISRAVGHTGELFF. Together with reference TRBV19 and TRBJ2-2, the CDR3 gives the full variable domain: DGGITQSPKYLFRKEGQNVTLSCEQNLNHDAMYWYRQDPGQGLRLIYYSQIVNDFQKGDIAEGYSVSREKKESFPLTVTSAQKNPTAFYLCASISRAVGHTGELFFGEGSRLTVL.

This clonotype was observed many times. The V and J genes are TRBV4-1 and TRBJ2-1; a possible D gene is TRBD2 (6 bases). Germline lookup yields CDR1 MGHRA and CDR2 YSYEKL. V lost 1 base to trimming and J lost 8 bases, with 15 bases between them. This CDR3 is built from 15 residues. In DNA, the CDR3 is TGCGCCAGCAGCCAAGTTACCGGGAGTAAATATGAGCAGTTCTTC. This gives the protein CASSQVTGSKYEQFF.

This clonotype appeared many times. The genes are TRBV20-1 and TRBJ2-2; 9 positions agree with TRBD2. The germline gives CDR1 DFQATT, CDR2 SNEGSKA (reference sequence). This CDR3 is 13 amino acids long. The CDR3 coding sequence is TGCAGCTCCCAGGCGGGAGGGACCGGGGAGCTGTTTTTT. This encodes CSSQAGGTGELFF.

This clonotype has a count of ten or more. The gene calls are TRBV28 and TRBJ1-4, with 7 nucleotides matching TRBD1. The CDR3 runs to 16 residues. Germline-derived CDR1 and CDR2 are MDHEN and SYDVKM. V shed 6 bases and J 0 bases; nucleotides not matched to a gene: 7. CDR3 loop: CASRSGTAATNEKLFF. For the CDR3, the DNA is TGTGCCAGCAGGTCCGGGACAGCTGCAACTAATGAAAAACTGTTTTTT.

This clonotype was observed a handful of times. The chain is built from TRBV18 and TRBJ2-3; 10 bases match TRBD1. J gave up 1 base and V 1 base, and 5 bases lay outside the gene matches. Per the germline V gene, CDR1 is KGHSH and CDR2 is LQKENI. This CDR3 has 17 residues. The CDR3 loop reads CASSPRLGTGGTDTQYF. The CDR3, as DNA: TGTGCCAGCTCACCACGGCTAGGGACAGGGGGCACAGATACGCAGTATTTT.

Turning to this clonotype: It may be a read error: a sequence one base away is much more abundant. Here the CDR3 DNA reads TGTGCCAGCACCTTGGGACTAGCGGGAGCTGGGCAGTTCTTC. It codes for CASTLGLAGAGQFF. The chain joins TRBV11-3 to TRBJ2-1; TRBD2 matches at 14 bases. Per germline, CDR1 SGHNT and CDR2 YENEEA. The CDR3 covers 14 residues. Trimming removed 7 bases from V and 12 bases from J; junction bases left unmatched: 8.

There are many counts of this clonotype. The V and J genes are TRBV5-5 and TRBJ2-7; D call uncertain. This CDR3 region has 13 residues. Trimming pared 0 bases from V and 3 bases from J, leaving 7 bases between. Germline V gives CDR1 SGHKS, CDR2 YYEKEE (reference sequence). The CDR3 loop reads CASSLAVGYEQYF. Written as DNA, the CDR3 is TGTGCCAGCAGCTTGGCAGTCGGCTACGAGCAGTACTTC.

As concerns this clonotype: A much larger clone lies a single base off, so this may be a read error. The chain carries TRBV24-1 and TRBJ2-1, with TRBD2 matching 14 bases. Looked up from germline, CDR1 is KGHDR and CDR2 is SFDVKD. This CDR3 is 13 amino acids long. The CDR3 is CATGTSGSRVQLF. The CDR3 DNA sequence: TGTGCCACCGGGACTAGCGGGAGCAGGGTGCAGCTCTTC.

The J gene is TRBJ2-2, the V gene TRBV9; 7 bases fit TRBD1. CDR1 is SGDLS, CDR2 YYNGEE, per germline. This CDR3 is built from 15 residues. V lost 6 bases and J lost 6; bases outside the gene matches: 11. The CDR3 spells CASNSAGGEAGELFF. As DNA, the CDR3 is TGTGCCAGCAACTCGGCAGGGGGAGAGGCCGGGGAGCTGTTTTTT.

Points on this clonotype: This clone may be a read error of a much larger clone one base away. This chain joins TRBV10-1 and TRBJ2-2; weak D call: TRBD2 (6 bases). The CDR3 sequence is 15 residues long. Per germline, CDR1 WNHNN and CDR2 SYGVQD (reference sequence). This chain's CDR3 is CASSDPDTNTGGLFF. DNA of the CDR3: TGCGCCAGCAGTGACCCTGACACGAACACCGGGGGGCTGTTTTTT.

This clonotype has a count of ten or more. The chain joins TRBV5-1 to TRBJ1-2; D is ambiguous. The CDR3 sequence is 16 residues long. The ends were cut back, 4 bases at V and 1 base at J, with 17 bases in the middle. Germline V lookup: CDR1 SGHRS, CDR2 YFSETQ. The CDR3 DNA is TGCGCCAGCAGCGCCGAAACCGGACGGGTTAACTATGGCTACACCTTC. It is translated as CASSAETGRVNYGYTF.

The sample holds many counts of this clonotype. CDR3 coding DNA: TGTGCCACCAGTAACAGATTCACAGATACGCAGTATTTT. It yields the protein CATSNRFTDTQYF. V and J are TRBV15 and TRBJ2-3; D gene unclear. CDR3 size: 13 residues. Germline loops: CDR1 LNHNV, CDR2 YYDKDF (reference sequence). V lost 6 bases and J 2 bases, leaving 9 bases between the germline ends.

Comments on this clonotype: A much larger clone is a single base away; this may be a read error. V and J are TRBV6-2 or TRBV6-3 and TRBJ2-7, with TRBD2 matching 8 bases. The germline V gene encodes CDR1 MNHEY and CDR2 SVGEGT. The CDR3 is made up of 15 amino acids. The CDR3 DNA reads TGTGCCAACAGTTGGAGGAGCGGGAGAGGTAGTGAGCAGTACTTC. It encodes CANSWRSGRGSEQYF.

The sample holds many counts of this clonotype. DNA of the CDR3: TGTGCCAGCAGCACTGGGACAGGCCCCTACAATGAGCAGTTCTTC. Its translation: CASSTGTGPYNEQFF. This chain links TRBV5-4 with TRBJ2-1, with TRBD1 identical over 8 bases. V lost 4 bases, J lost 2 bases, and 5 bases stayed unmatched. The V gene's germline CDR1 is SGHNT and CDR2 YYREEE (reference sequence). The length of the CDR3 is 15 residues.

The table lists this clonotype with many counts. The chain links TRBV12-3 or TRBV12-4 to TRBJ2-2; 9 bases agree with TRBD1. V shed 3 bases and J 4 bases; nucleotides not matched to a gene: 3. The CDR3 spans 15 residues. CDR3 residues: CASSFGDRVTGELFF. The DNA for the CDR3 is TGTGCCAGCAGTTTTGGGGACAGGGTCACCGGGGAGCTGTTTTTT.

In this sample, this clonotype turned up many times. In DNA form, the CDR3 reads TGCGCCAGCAGCCAAGAGTCGGCAGGGAAACTCTCTGGAAACACCATATATTTT. Translating gives CASSQESAGKLSGNTIYF. The gene calls are TRBV4-1 and TRBJ1-3; possible D gene TRBD1, 5 bases. Germline values: CDR1 MGHRA, CDR2 YSYEKL. V was trimmed by 0 bases and J by 0 bases, leaving 15 bases between them. The CDR3 is 18 amino acids.

This clonotype was observed many times. The chain is built from TRBV5-1 and TRBJ2-5; D might be TRBD1 (5 bases). CDR1 SGHRS and CDR2 YFSETQ come from the germline V gene. Trimming took 0 bases from V and 2 from J, leaving 8 bases between them. The CDR3 totals 14 residues. The CDR3 coding sequence is TGCGCCAGCAGCTTGGCACAGGAGCAAGAGACCCAGTACTTC. This gives the protein CASSLAQEQETQYF.

This clonotype was seen only a few times. V and J are TRBV3-1 and TRBJ2-3; TRBD2 might be the D (5 bases). CDR3 length: 16 residues. Germline CDR1 and CDR2: LGHDT and YNNKEL (reference sequence). Trimming shortened V by 2 bases and J by 3 bases, and 15 bases separated the two germline ends. The CDR3 coding sequence is TGTGCCAGCAGCCAATCAAGGCCCGAGGGTACAGATACGCAGTATTTT. Protein: CASSQSRPEGTDTQYF.

This clonotype was counted at least ten times. V and J are TRBV7-9 and TRBJ2-7; a weak D match, TRBD2 (5 bases). Germline values: CDR1 SEHNR, CDR2 FQNEAQ (reference sequence). The CDR3 runs 14 residues. Trimming stripped 1 base from V and 2 bases from J, with 9 bases between. The CDR3 DNA is TGTGCCAGCAGCTTAGAACTAGGCCCCTACGAGCAGTACTTC. It yields the protein CASSLELGPYEQYF.

This clonotype was observed a handful of times. The chain carries TRBV28 and TRBJ1-5, with unresolved D. V lost 2 bases and J 5 bases, leaving 7 bases between the germline ends. The CDR3 is 13 amino acids. Germline V gene lookup returns CDR1 MDHEN and CDR2 SYDVKM. The CDR3 nucleotides are TGTGCCAGCAGTTTAATTCATGATCAGCCCCAGCATTTT. Protein: CASSLIHDQPQHF.

As regards this clonotype: This sequence may be a read error, since a much larger clone differs from it by one base. The V gene is TRBV9, the J gene TRBJ2-1; tentative D call: TRBD1 (5 bases). Germline V gives CDR1 SGDLS, CDR2 YYNGEE. The germline V and J ends were trimmed by 1 base and 3 bases, with 14 bases remaining between them. The CDR3 runs to 16 residues. Written as DNA, the CDR3 is TGTGCCAGCAGCGTAAGGGGCAGACCCTTCTACAATGAGCAGTTCTTC. Translating gives CASSVRGRPFYNEQFF.

This clonotype was detected once. The chain links TRBV3-1 to TRBJ2-2; 14 bases agree with TRBD2. CDR3 length equals 16 residues. Germline CDR1 is LGHDT and CDR2 is YNNKEL (reference sequence). V dropped 4 bases and J dropped 6; count of bases not matched to a gene: 4. The CDR3 reads CASSPGTSGSSGELFF. The DNA of the CDR3 is TGTGCCAGCAGCCCCGGGACTAGCGGGAGTTCCGGGGAGCTGTTTTTT. Using reference TRBV3-1 and TRBJ2-2 for the parts outside the CDR3, the full variable domain is DTAVSQTPKYLVTQMGNDKSIKCEQNLGHDTMYWYKQDSKKFLKIMFSYNNKELIINETVPNRFSPKSPDKAHLNLHINSLELGDSAVYFCASSPGTSGSSGELFFGEGSRLTVL.

This clonotype was counted many times. The chain recombines TRBV7-3 with TRBJ2-2; tentatively, D is TRBD2 (5 bases). The CDR3 spans 16 residues. Trimming cost V 0 bases and J 0 bases, with 8 bases left between them. Germline V gene lookup returns CDR1 SGHTA and CDR2 FQGTGA. The CDR3 bases are TGTGCCAGCAGCTTAACCGGCGGGCCGAACACCGGGGAGCTGTTTTTT. It translates to CASSLTGGPNTGELFF.

Remarks on this clonotype: This may be a read error: a much more frequent sequence differs by one nucleotide. The chain uses TRBV2 and TRBJ2-1, with TRBD1 matching 8 bases. The CDR3 sequence is 13 residues long. Germline V gene data show CDR1 as SNHLY and CDR2 as FYNNEI. With V trimmed by 8 bases and J by 3 bases, 3 bases remained unmatched. The CDR3 DNA reads TGTGCCAGCCGGACAGGGTTCTACAATGAGCAGTTCTTC. This sequence encodes CASRTGFYNEQFF.

Many counts were recorded for this clonotype. The chain joins TRBV20-1 to TRBJ1-6; D gene ambiguous. From germline, CDR1 is DFQATT and CDR2 SNEGSKA (reference sequence). The ends were cut back, 3 bases at V and 7 bases at J, with 16 bases in the middle. This CDR3 is 15 amino acids long. CDR3 amino acids: CSARPFPGQNSPLHF. CDR3 sequence (DNA): TGCAGTGCTAGGCCCTTTCCCGGGCAGAATTCACCCCTCCACTTT.

There are many counts of this clonotype. This chain links TRBV27 with TRBJ1-2, with D possibly being TRBD1 (5 bases). From germline, CDR1 is MNHEY and CDR2 SMNVEV (reference sequence). The length of the CDR3 is 12 residues. V lost 3 bases, J lost 8 bases, and 10 bases lay in between. CDR3 in DNA: TGTGCCAGCAGTTTCAGGGCTCGAGGCTACACCTTC. This gives the protein CASSFRARGYTF.